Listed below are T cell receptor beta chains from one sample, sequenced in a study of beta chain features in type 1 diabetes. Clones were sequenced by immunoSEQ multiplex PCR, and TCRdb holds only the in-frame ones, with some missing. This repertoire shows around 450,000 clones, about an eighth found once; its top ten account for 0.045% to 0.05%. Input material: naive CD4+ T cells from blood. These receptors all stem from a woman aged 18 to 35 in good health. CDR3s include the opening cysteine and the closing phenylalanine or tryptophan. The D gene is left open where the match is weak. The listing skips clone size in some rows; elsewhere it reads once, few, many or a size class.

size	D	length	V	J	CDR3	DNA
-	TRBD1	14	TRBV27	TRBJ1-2	CATRPDRGNYGYTF	TGTGCCACCCGCCCGGACAGGGGAAACTATGGCTACACCTTC
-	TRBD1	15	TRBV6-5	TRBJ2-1	CASSAPGQGYNEQFF	TGTGCCAGCAGTGCCCCGGGACAGGGGTACAATGAGCAGTTCTTC
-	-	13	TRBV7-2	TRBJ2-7	CASSLVPTYEQYF	TGTGCCAGCAGCTTAGTCCCTACCTACGAGCAGTACTTC
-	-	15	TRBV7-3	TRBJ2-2	CASSLQGPNTGELFF	TGTGCCAGCAGCTTACAGGGGCCGAACACCGGGGAGCTGTTTTTT
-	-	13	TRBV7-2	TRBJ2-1	CASSLGRGLEQFF	TGTGCCAGCAGCTTAGGTCGGGGGCTTGAGCAGTTCTTC
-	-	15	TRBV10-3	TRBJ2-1	CAISEKSGTVDEQFF	TGTGCCATCAGTGAAAAATCTGGGACGGTCGATGAGCAGTTCTTC
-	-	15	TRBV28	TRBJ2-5	CASSPTGWGKETQYF	TGTGCCAGCAGTCCCACCGGCTGGGGTAAAGAGACCCAGTACTTC
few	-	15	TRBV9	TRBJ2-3	CASSVGLADTDTQYF	TGTGCCAGCAGCGTAGGATTAGCGGACACAGATACGCAGTATTTT
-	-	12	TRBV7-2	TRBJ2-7	CASSFSSYEQYF	TGTGCCAGCAGCTTCTCTTCCTACGAGCAGTACTTC
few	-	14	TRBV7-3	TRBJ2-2	CASSPMSNTGELFF	TGTGCCAGCAGCCCTATGTCGAACACCGGGGAGCTGTTTTTT
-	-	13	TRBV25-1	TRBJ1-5	CASSEHGNQPQHF	TGTGCCAGCAGTGAACACGGCAATCAGCCCCAGCATTTT
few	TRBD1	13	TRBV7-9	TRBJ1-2	CASSPRDSLGYTF	TGTGCCAGCAGCCCCCGGGACAGTCTCGGCTACACCTTC
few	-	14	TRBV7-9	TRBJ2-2	CASRGDGYTGELFF	TGTGCCAGCAGGGGGGACGGATACACCGGGGAGCTGTTTTTT
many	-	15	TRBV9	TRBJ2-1	CASSVAGVTYNEQFF	TGTGCCAGCAGCGTAGCGGGGGTTACCTACAATGAGCAGTTCTTC
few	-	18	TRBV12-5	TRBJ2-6	CASGLARVRASGANVLTF	TGTGCTAGTGGTTTGGCCCGTGTACGGGCCTCTGGGGCCAACGTCCTGACTTTC
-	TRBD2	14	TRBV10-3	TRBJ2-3	CAISVSGSGDTQYF	TGTGCCATCAGTGTTAGCGGGAGTGGAGATACGCAGTATTTT
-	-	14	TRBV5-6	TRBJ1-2	CASSPRRGIYGYTF	TGTGCCAGCAGCCCACGGCGGGGAATCTATGGCTACACCTTC
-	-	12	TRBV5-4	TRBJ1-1	CASSLTGNEAFF	TGTGCCAGCAGCTTGACAGGGAATGAAGCTTTCTTT
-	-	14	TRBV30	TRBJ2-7	CAWRSQGKGYEQYF	TGTGCCTGGAGGTCTCAGGGGAAAGGCTACGAGCAGTACTTC
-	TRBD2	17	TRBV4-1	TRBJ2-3	CASSQVSGGARTDTQYF	TGCGCCAGCAGCCAGGTTAGCGGGGGGGCTCGCACAGATACGCAGTATTTT
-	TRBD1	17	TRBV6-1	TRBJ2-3	CASSEALTTGHPDTQYF	TGTGCCAGCAGTGAAGCGCTGACGACAGGGCACCCAGATACGCAGTATTTT
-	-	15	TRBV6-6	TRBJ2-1	CASSLARSSYNEQFF	TGTGCCAGCAGTTTAGCGCGTAGCTCCTACAATGAGCAGTTCTTC
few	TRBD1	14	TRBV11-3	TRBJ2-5	CASSLGTGVETQYF	TGTGCCAGCAGCTTAGGGACAGGGGTAGAGACCCAGTACTTC
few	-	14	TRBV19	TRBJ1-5	CASTPLENNQPQHF	TGTGCCAGTACCCCGCTGGAAAACAATCAGCCCCAGCATTTT
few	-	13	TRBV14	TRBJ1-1	CASTTTVNTEAFF	TGTGCCAGCACCACGACCGTGAACACTGAAGCTTTCTTT
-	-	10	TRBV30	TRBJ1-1	CAWSGREAFF	TGTGCCTGGAGTGGTAGGGAAGCTTTCTTT
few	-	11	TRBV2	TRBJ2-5	CASSQRETQYF	TGTGCCAGCAGCCAGAGAGAGACCCAGTACTTC
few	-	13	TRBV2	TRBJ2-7	CASLQSPRDEQYF	TGTGCCAGCTTGCAGAGCCCTCGAGACGAGCAGTACTTC
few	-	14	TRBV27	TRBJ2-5	CASSPRAGQETQYF	TGTGCCAGCAGCCCTAGGGCAGGGCAAGAGACCCAGTACTTC
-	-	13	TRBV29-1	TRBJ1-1	CSVAGGRETEAFF	TGCAGCGTTGCTGGTGGCAGGGAGACTGAAGCTTTCTTT
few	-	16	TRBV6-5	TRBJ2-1	CASSYSVWVPLYEQFF	TGTGCCAGCAGTTACTCCGTCTGGGTCCCCCTGTATGAGCAGTTCTTC
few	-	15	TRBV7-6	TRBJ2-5	CASSLKAGLQETQYF	TGTGCCAGCAGCTTAAAGGCGGGGCTACAAGAGACCCAGTACTTC
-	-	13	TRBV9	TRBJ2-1	CASSVEGYNEQFF	TGTGCCAGCAGCGTAGAGGGGTACAATGAGCAGTTCTTC